This T cell receptor beta chain was captured by sequencing in a study of cytomegalovirus exposure and HLA in healthy donors. Study background: Out of 398 genotyped donors, about 84% belonged to the Caucasian-associated ancestry cluster.

About this clone: Its antigen is as yet unknown.

V shed 0 bases and J 0 bases; nucleotides not matched to a gene: 7. The CDR3 runs to 16 residues. CDR1 SQVTM and CDR2 ANQGSEA come from the germline V gene. Study results and limitations: From TCR beta sequences, most subjects' HLA-A and HLA-B alleles were reportedly predicted accurately. CMV antigen specificity was confirmed in vitro for a few CMV-associated chains. It was assumed in the presence/absence analyses that sequencing depth was roughly uniform across donors.

PCR was performed using 60 Vbeta and 13 Jbeta primers. Profiled with immunoSEQ multiplex PCR; TCRdb holds only in-frame clones, not every one. Of tens of thousands of clones in the sample, approximately 70% were seen once. The sequenced sample consisted of PBMCs. This sequence originates from a man aged 25 to 40 in good health and CMV-seronegative. The chain is built from TRBV29-1 and TRBJ2-5, with 7 bases identical to TRBD1. CDR3 residues: CSVEERHRGNQETQYF. CDR3 sequence (DNA): TGCAGCGTTGAAGAACGTCACAGGGGAAACCAAGAGACCCAGTACTTC.